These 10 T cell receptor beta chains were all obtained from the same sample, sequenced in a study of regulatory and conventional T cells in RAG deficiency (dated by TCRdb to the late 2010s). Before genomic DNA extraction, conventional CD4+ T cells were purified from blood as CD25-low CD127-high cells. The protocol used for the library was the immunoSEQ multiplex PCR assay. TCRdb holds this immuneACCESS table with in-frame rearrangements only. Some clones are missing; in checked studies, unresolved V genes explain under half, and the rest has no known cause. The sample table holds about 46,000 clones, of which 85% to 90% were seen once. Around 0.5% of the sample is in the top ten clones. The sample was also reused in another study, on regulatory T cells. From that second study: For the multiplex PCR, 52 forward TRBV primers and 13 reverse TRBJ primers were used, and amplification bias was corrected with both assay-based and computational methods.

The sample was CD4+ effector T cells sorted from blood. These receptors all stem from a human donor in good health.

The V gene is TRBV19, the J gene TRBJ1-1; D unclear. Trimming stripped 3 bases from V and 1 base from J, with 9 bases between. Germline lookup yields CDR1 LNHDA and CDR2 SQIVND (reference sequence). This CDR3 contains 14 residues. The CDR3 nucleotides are TGTGCCAGTAGTATGGAACGACGGAACACTGAAGCTTTCTTT. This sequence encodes CASSMERRNTEAFF.

The DNA for the CDR3 is TGTGCCAGCAGTGCACAGGAGTATGAGCAGTTCTTC. Its protein product is CASSAQEYEQFF. V usage is TRBV6-6 and J usage is TRBJ2-1; D is possibly TRBD1 (5 bases). The CDR3 is 12 residues long. V was cut by 5 bases and J by 8 bases, with 10 bases left in between. CDR1 is MNHNY, CDR2 SVGAGI, per germline (reference sequence).

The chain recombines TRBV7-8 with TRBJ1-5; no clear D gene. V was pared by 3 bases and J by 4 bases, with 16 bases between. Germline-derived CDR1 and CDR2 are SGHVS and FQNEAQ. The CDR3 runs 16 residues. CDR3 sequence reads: CASSFGSLGRNQPQHF. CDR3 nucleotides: TGTGCCAGCAGCTTCGGTTCTCTAGGGCGAAATCAGCCCCAGCATTTT.

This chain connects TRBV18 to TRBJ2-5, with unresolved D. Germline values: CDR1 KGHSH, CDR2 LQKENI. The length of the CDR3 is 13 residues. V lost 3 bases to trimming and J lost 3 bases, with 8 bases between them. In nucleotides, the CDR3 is TGTGCCAGCTCACCGTCGCAGAAAGAGACCCAGTACTTC. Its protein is CASSPSQKETQYF.

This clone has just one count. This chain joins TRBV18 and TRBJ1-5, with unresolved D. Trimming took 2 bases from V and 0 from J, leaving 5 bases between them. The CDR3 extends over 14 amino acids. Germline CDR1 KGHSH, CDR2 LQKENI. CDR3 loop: CASSPSDSNQPQHF. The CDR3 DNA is TGTGCCAGCTCACCAAGCGATAGCAATCAGCCCCAGCATTTT.

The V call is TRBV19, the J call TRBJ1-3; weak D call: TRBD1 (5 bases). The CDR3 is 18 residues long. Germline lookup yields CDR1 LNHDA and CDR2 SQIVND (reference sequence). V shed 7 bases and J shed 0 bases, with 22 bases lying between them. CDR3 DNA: TGTGCCAGTACGGGGAACGTGGCAGGGAAAGCCTCTGGAAACACCATATATTTT. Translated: CASTGNVAGKASGNTIYF.

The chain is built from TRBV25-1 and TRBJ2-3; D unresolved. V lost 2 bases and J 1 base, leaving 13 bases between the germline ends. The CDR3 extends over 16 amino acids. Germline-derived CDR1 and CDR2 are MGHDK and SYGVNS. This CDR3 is CASSEGVYEGTDTQYF. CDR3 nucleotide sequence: TGTGCCAGCAGTGAAGGGGTCTACGAAGGCACAGATACGCAGTATTTT.

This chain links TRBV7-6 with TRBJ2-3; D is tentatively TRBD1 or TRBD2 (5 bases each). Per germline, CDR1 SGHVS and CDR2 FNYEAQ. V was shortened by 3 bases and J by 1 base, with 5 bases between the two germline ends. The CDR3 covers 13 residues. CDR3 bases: TGTGCCAGCAGCTTGGGGGGCACAGATACGCAGTATTTT. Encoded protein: CASSLGGTDTQYF.

The CDR3 loop is CAWRRDGSYGYTF. CDR3 nucleotides: TGTGCCTGGAGACGGGACGGATCCTATGGCTACACCTTC. This chain uses TRBV30 with TRBJ1-2, with D tentatively TRBD1 (5 bases). The length of the CDR3 is 13 residues. Germline V gene lookup returns CDR1 GTSNPN and CDR2 SVGIG (reference sequence). Trimming removed 3 bases from V and 4 bases from J, with 12 bases in between.

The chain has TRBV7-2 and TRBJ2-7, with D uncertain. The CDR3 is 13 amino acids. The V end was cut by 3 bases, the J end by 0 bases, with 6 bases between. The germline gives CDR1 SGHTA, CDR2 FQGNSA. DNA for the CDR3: TGTGCCAGCAGCTTGGGCTACTCCTACGAGCAGTACTTC. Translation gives CASSLGYSYEQYF.